Below are 28 T cell receptor beta chains sequenced from a single sample in a study of blood T cell repertoires in COVID-19. Generated by immunoSEQ multiplex PCR, the TCRdb table keeps only in-frame clones and is missing some. The sample records around 330,000 clones, 75% to 90% being singletons. Sequences were obtained from PBMCs or T cells enriched from blood (not recorded which). Receptors originate from a woman between 40 and 55 years old who had recovered from COVID-19.

The chain is built from TRBV9 and TRBJ1-1; the match to TRBD1 covers 7 bases. V was clipped by 1 base and J by 2 bases; unmatched bases: 8. CDR1 and CDR2 (germline): SGDLS, YYNGEE. CDR3 length: 16 residues. The CDR3 spells CASSVLTRDSNTEAFF. For the CDR3, the DNA is TGTGCCAGCAGCGTATTGACCCGGGACAGTAACACTGAAGCTTTCTTT.

The chain joins TRBV9 to TRBJ2-2; 8 bases fit TRBD2. The CDR3 is made up of 15 amino acids. Germline trimming cut 4 bases from V and 4 bases from J; bases unmatched to any gene: 6. Germline V lookup: CDR1 SGDLS, CDR2 YYNGEE. The CDR3 region is CASSLSGASTGELFF. Here the CDR3 DNA reads TGTGCCAGCAGCCTTAGCGGGGCTAGCACCGGGGAGCTGTTTTTT.

This chain uses TRBV5-1 with TRBJ1-2; D is unclear. CDR1 is SGHRS, CDR2 YFSETQ, per germline. V lost 0 bases, J lost 1 base, and 10 bases lay in between. This CDR3 spans 15 amino acids. The CDR3 is CASSLEAGGNYGYTF. The CDR3 DNA is TGCGCCAGCAGCTTGGAAGCAGGAGGTAACTATGGCTACACCTTC.

This chain uses TRBV12-3 or TRBV12-4 with TRBJ2-1, with TRBD2 matching 15 bases. Germline trimming cut 8 bases from V and 10 bases from J; bases unmatched to any gene: 3. The CDR3 extends over 13 amino acids. CDR3 region: CASGTSGGSEQFF. CDR3 sequence (DNA): TGTGCCAGCGGGACTAGCGGGGGGTCGGAGCAGTTCTTC.

The chain uses TRBV9 and TRBJ2-7, with D possibly matching TRBD2 (6 bases). This CDR3 has 12 amino acids. The ends were cut back, 3 bases at V and 4 bases at J, with 8 bases in the middle. In germline, CDR1 is SGDLS, CDR2 YYNGEE. CDR3 nucleotides: TGTGCCAGCAGCGGGGGGGATTACGAGCAGTACTTC. Its protein product is CASSGGDYEQYF.

V usage is TRBV5-1 and J usage is TRBJ1-6; D remains ambiguous. The germline gives CDR1 SGHRS, CDR2 YFSETQ. The germline V and J ends were trimmed by 0 bases and 9 bases, with 16 bases remaining between them. The CDR3 loop spans 16 amino acids. The chain's CDR3 is CASSLGPTYRSSPLHF. The CDR3 DNA reads TGCGCCAGCAGCTTGGGACCCACCTATAGGAGTTCACCCCTCCACTTT.

The chain employs TRBV9 and TRBJ1-2; 8 bases line up with TRBD1. V shed 2 bases, J shed 0 bases, and the junction held 3 bases outside the gene matches. This CDR3 is built from 15 residues. Germline V gene lookup returns CDR1 SGDLS and CDR2 YYNGEE. The CDR3 sequence: CASSVNRGTNYGYTF. CDR3 DNA: TGTGCCAGCAGCGTTAACAGGGGGACTAACTATGGCTACACCTTC.

The J gene is TRBJ2-7, the V gene TRBV5-1; no definite D call. The ends were cut back, 1 base at V and 2 bases at J, with 7 bases in the middle. The CDR3 runs to 13 residues. Looked up from germline, CDR1 is SGHRS and CDR2 is YFSETQ. Here the CDR3 DNA reads TGCGCCAGCAGCTTGTCCGCGACCTACGAGCAGTACTTC. Translating gives CASSLSATYEQYF.

The chain uses TRBV2 and TRBJ2-7, with 8 bases aligning to TRBD1. Germline trimming cut 10 bases from V and 4 bases from J; bases unmatched to any gene: 3. Germline loops: CDR1 SNHLY, CDR2 FYNNEI. The CDR3 spans 11 residues. The CDR3 region is CANGQGYEQYF. Written as DNA, the CDR3 is TGTGCCAACGGACAGGGTTACGAGCAGTACTTC.

The gene calls are TRBV9 and TRBJ2-3, with 10 bases that match TRBD1. The CDR3 extends over 16 amino acids. Per germline, CDR1 SGDLS and CDR2 YYNGEE. Losses at the gene ends were 0 bases for V and 4 bases for J; bases not matched to a gene: 5. The CDR3 protein is CASSVVTGGRADTQYF. Here the CDR3 DNA reads TGTGCCAGCAGCGTAGTGACAGGGGGCAGGGCAGATACGCAGTATTTT.

This clone was observed a single time. This rearrangement joins TRBV7-2 to TRBJ2-7; D is ambiguous. This CDR3 has 13 residues. Germline loops: CDR1 SGHTA, CDR2 FQGNSA. Trimming shortened V by 2 bases and J by 0 bases, and 5 bases separated the two germline ends. The CDR3 loop reads CASSLTRSYEQYF. DNA for the CDR3: TGTGCCAGCAGCTTAACTCGCTCCTACGAGCAGTACTTC.

The gene calls are TRBV28 and TRBJ1-2, with TRBD1 matching over 9 bases. Germline trimming cut 5 bases from V and 8 bases from J; bases unmatched to any gene: 9. This CDR3 has 14 amino acids. Germline loops: CDR1 MDHEN, CDR2 SYDVKM. The CDR3 spells CASSTTGGSLGYTF. In DNA form, the CDR3 reads TGTGCCAGCAGTACCACAGGGGGCAGTTTAGGCTACACCTTC.

This sequence joins TRBV10-1 and TRBJ2-1; 7 bases align to TRBD2. The CDR3 covers 12 residues. The germline CDR1 and CDR2 sequences are WNHNN and SYGVQD (reference sequence). J gave up 6 bases and V 6 bases, and 2 bases lay outside the gene matches. CDR3 bases: TGCGCCAGCAGCTCGGGAGGCAATGAGCAGTTCTTC. Translated: CASSSGGNEQFF.

This chain links TRBV23-1 with TRBJ2-7, with a tentative D call TRBD2 (5 bases). TRBV23-1 is recorded as an ORF, its role being uncertain. The CDR3 totals 15 residues. The V end was cut by 0 bases, the J end by 4 bases, with 13 bases between. CDR3 protein: CASSQSSGVGYEQYF. The CDR3 DNA follows: TGCGCCAGCAGTCAATCTTCCGGGGTAGGGTACGAGCAGTACTTC.

The V gene is TRBV30, the J gene TRBJ2-1, with D perhaps matching TRBD2 (6 bases). This CDR3 is 15 amino acids long. In germline, CDR1 is GTSNPN, CDR2 SVGIG (reference sequence). V lost 2 bases, J lost 0 bases, and 11 bases lay in between. The CDR3 loop reads CAWSRDSSSYNEQFF. The CDR3 DNA sequence: TGTGCCTGGAGTCGGGACTCCAGCTCCTACAATGAGCAGTTCTTC.

The chain carries TRBV15 and TRBJ1-5, with 11 bases fitting TRBD1. Germline V lookup: CDR1 LNHNV, CDR2 YYDKDF (reference sequence). The CDR3 runs 16 residues. V was clipped by 3 bases and J by 5 bases; unmatched bases: 6. In DNA form, the CDR3 reads TGTGCCACCAGCAGGAGACCGGGACAGGGGGATCAGCCCCAGCATTTT. This translates into CATSRRPGQGDQPQHF.

The rearrangement joins TRBV19 to TRBJ1-1, with 9 bases aligning to TRBD1. Trimming took 4 bases from V and 10 from J; bases not matched to a gene: 13. The CDR3 contains 15 residues. Germline V gives CDR1 LNHDA, CDR2 SQIVND (reference sequence). As DNA, the CDR3 is TGTGCCAGTAGTACGGTCGGGACAGGGCGGCAAGGAGCTTTCTTT. The encoded protein is CASSTVGTGRQGAFF.

The rearrangement joins TRBV19 to TRBJ1-1; TRBD1 matches at 7 bases. This CDR3 comprises 19 residues. In germline, CDR1 is LNHDA, CDR2 SQIVND (reference sequence). Trimming took 6 bases from V and 0 from J; bases not matched to a gene: 19. In DNA form, the CDR3 reads TGTGCCAGTAGACACCGTGGTGGGGGACAGCCTTACATGAACACTGAAGCTTTCTTT. It translates to CASRHRGGGQPYMNTEAFF. Variable domain in full (rest from reference TRBV19 and TRBJ1-1): DGGITQSPKYLFRKEGQNVTLSCEQNLNHDAMYWYRQDPGQGLRLIYYSQIVNDFQKGDIAEGYSVSREKKESFPLTVTSAQKNPTAFYLCASRHRGGGQPYMNTEAFFGQGTRLTVV.

This clone has a handful of counts. In nucleotides, the CDR3 is TGTGCCAGCAGCCAAAAGACTAGCGGGCGAGCCACAGATACGCAGTATTTT. Its protein is CASSQKTSGRATDTQYF. The chain is built from TRBV3-1 (or the pseudogene TRBV3-2) and TRBJ2-3, with 10 bases fitting TRBD2. The CDR3 is made up of 17 amino acids. The V segment lost 2 bases and the J segment 2 bases; nucleotides outside the gene matches: 7. CDR1 is LGHDT and CDR2 is YNNKEL in the germline V gene (reference sequence).

This clone was seen just once. The chain recombines TRBV18 with TRBJ2-7, with 8 bases matching TRBD2. Germline CDR1 KGHSH, CDR2 LQKENI. V lost 3 bases to trimming and J lost 1 base; unmatched junction nucleotides: 5. The length of the CDR3 is 15 residues. The CDR3 DNA is TGTGCCAGCTCACCCTTCGGGGGGGCTTCCTACGAGCAGTACTTC. This codes for CASSPFGGASYEQYF.

The V and J genes are TRBV10-3 and TRBJ2-7; 7 nucleotides match TRBD2. The length of the CDR3 is 14 residues. The V and J ends lost 6 bases and 4 bases, in that order; junction bases with no gene match: 9. The germline CDR1 and CDR2 sequences are ENHRY and SYGVKD. CDR3 protein: CAIRLGREGYEQYF. CDR3 nucleotides: TGTGCCATCAGACTGGGGAGGGAAGGGTACGAGCAGTACTTC.

The chain has TRBV3-1 (or the pseudogene TRBV3-2) and TRBJ2-1; the match to TRBD2 covers 10 bases. The germline V gene encodes CDR1 LGHDT and CDR2 YNNKEL (reference sequence). The V segment lost 3 bases and the J segment 8 bases; nucleotides outside the gene matches: 10. The CDR3 extends over 16 amino acids. The DNA for the CDR3 is TGTGCCAGCAGCCACTATTTACTAGCGGGAAGCGATGAGCAGTTCTTC. Translating it yields CASSHYLLAGSDEQFF.

This rearrangement joins TRBV6-2 or TRBV6-3 to TRBJ1-1, with TRBD1 as a possible D gene (6 bases). V gave up 7 bases and J gave up 2 bases, with 20 bases separating them. CDR1 is MNHEY, CDR2 SVGEGT, per germline. CDR3 size: 16 residues. For the CDR3, the DNA is TGTGCCAGCACCCCCCGGGGGGGGCTTGGAAACACTGAAGCTTTCTTT. As protein: CASTPRGGLGNTEAFF.

This rearrangement joins TRBV29-1 to TRBJ1-2; TRBD1 aligns across 10 bases. This CDR3 spans 13 amino acids. The V gene's germline CDR1 is SQVTM and CDR2 ANQGSEA. The CDR3 sequence: CSAGTGVNYGYTF. The CDR3 region has the DNA TGCTCGGCCGGGACAGGGGTGAACTATGGCTACACCTTC.

This chain links TRBV6-2 or TRBV6-3 with TRBJ1-5, with D perhaps matching TRBD1 (5 bases). The CDR3 is 16 amino acids. Between the trimmed V and J ends, which lost 5 bases and 1 base, there was a span of 15 bases. Germline values: CDR1 MNHEY, CDR2 SVGEGT. The DNA of the CDR3 is TGTGCCAGCAGTCCCGCCCAGACAGCGAGCAATCAGCCCCAGCATTTT. It yields the protein CASSPAQTASNQPQHF.

J is TRBJ2-7 and V is TRBV7-2; D is unresolved. This CDR3 contains 15 residues. V was shortened by 1 base and J by 1 base, with 11 bases between the two germline ends. Germline assignment: CDR1 SGHTA and CDR2 FQGNSA. The DNA for the CDR3 is TGTGCCAGCAGCTTAGGGGCTGACACTTCCTACGAGCAGTACTTC. Translating gives CASSLGADTSYEQYF.

V is TRBV5-1 and J is TRBJ2-1; 11 bases map to TRBD2. The germline CDR1 and CDR2 sequences are SGHRS and YFSETQ. The V segment lost 4 bases and the J segment 2 bases; nucleotides outside the gene matches: 2. There are 15 residues in the CDR3. The CDR3, as DNA: TGCGCCAGCAGCCCGGGACTAGCGGCCTACAATGAGCAGTTCTTC. Translation: CASSPGLAAYNEQFF.

This chain joins TRBV7-2 and TRBJ2-7; possibly TRBD2 for D (6 bases). The CDR3 has 14 amino acids. Looked up from germline, CDR1 is SGHTA and CDR2 is FQGNSA. V was cut by 4 bases and J by 2 bases, with 12 bases left in between. Here the CDR3 DNA reads TGTGCCAGCAGCTCGGGACGGGGGACCTACGAGCAGTACTTC. Translated, it gives CASSSGRGTYEQYF.